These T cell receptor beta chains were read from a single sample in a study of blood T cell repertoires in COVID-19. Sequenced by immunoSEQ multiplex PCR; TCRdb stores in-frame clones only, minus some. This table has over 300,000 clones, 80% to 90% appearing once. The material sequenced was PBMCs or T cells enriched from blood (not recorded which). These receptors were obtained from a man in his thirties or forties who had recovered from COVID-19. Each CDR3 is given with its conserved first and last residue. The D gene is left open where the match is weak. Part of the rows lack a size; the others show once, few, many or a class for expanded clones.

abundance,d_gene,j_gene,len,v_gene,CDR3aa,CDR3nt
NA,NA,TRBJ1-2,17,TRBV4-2,CASSQGTDISNNYGYTF,TGTGCCAGCAGCCAAGGGACGGACATTAGTAATAACTATGGCTACACCTTC
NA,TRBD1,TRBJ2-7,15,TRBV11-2,CASSSLGQAAYEQYF,TGTGCCAGCAGCTCCCTGGGACAGGCGGCCTACGAGCAGTACTTC
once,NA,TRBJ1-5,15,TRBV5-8,CASSRRGSGNQPQHF,TGTGCCAGCAGCCGGCGAGGTTCCGGTAATCAGCCCCAGCATTTT
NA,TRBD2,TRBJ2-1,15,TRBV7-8,CASSFGTSGENEQFF,TGTGCCAGCAGCTTTGGGACTAGCGGGGAAAATGAGCAGTTCTTC
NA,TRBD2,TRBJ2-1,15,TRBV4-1,CASSPSGGSYNEQFF,TGCGCCAGCAGCCCTAGCGGGGGGTCCTACAATGAGCAGTTCTTC
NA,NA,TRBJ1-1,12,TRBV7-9,CASGGYYTEAFF,TGTGCCAGCGGCGGCTATTACACTGAAGCTTTCTTT
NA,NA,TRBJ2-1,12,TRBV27,CASRTASNEQFF,TGTGCCAGCCGGACTGCCAGCAATGAGCAGTTCTTC
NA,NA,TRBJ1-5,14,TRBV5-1,CASSVGGSNQPQHF,TGCGCCAGCAGCGTCGGGGGAAGCAATCAGCCCCAGCATTTT
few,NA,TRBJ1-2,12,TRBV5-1,CASSLNREGYTF,TGCGCCAGCAGCCTCAACAGGGAAGGCTACACCTTC
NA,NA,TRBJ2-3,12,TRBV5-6,CASSSYTDTQYF,TGTGCCAGCAGCTCGTACACAGATACGCAGTATTTT
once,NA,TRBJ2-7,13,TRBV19,CASSIKQGYEQYF,TGTGCCAGTAGTATAAAACAGGGCTACGAGCAGTACTTC
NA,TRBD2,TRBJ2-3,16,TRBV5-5,CASSLLAGGTTDTQYF,TGTGCCAGCAGCTTGCTAGCGGGGGGCACCACAGATACGCAGTATTTT
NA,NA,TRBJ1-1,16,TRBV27,CASSLSSSRTDTEAFF,TGTGCCAGCAGTTTATCTAGTTCGCGTACAGACACTGAAGCTTTCTTT
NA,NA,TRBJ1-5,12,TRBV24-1,CATSAQNQPQHF,TGTGCCACCAGTGCACAGAATCAGCCCCAGCATTTT
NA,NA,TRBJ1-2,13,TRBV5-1,CASSLVGVGGYTF,TGCGCCAGCAGCTTGGTAGGGGTTGGAGGCTACACCTTC
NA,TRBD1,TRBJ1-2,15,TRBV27,CASSLDGRQGYGYTF,TGTGCCAGCAGTTTGGACGGGCGACAGGGGTACGGCTACACCTTC
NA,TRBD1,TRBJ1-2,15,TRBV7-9,CASSTRDSRNYGYTF,TGTGCCAGCAGCACACGGGACAGTCGGAACTATGGCTACACCTTC
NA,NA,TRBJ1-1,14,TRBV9,CASSVSGGHTEAFF,TGTGCCAGCAGCGTATCCGGGGGGCACACTGAAGCTTTCTTT
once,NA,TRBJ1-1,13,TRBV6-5,CASSLNWNTEAFF,TGTGCCAGCAGTTTGAACTGGAACACTGAAGCTTTCTTT
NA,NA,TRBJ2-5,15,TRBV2,CATQLQGGGQETQYF,TGTGCCACCCAGCTACAGGGTGGAGGCCAAGAGACCCAGTACTTC
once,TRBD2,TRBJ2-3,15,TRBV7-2,CASSSGLAGGNTQYF,TGTGCCAGCAGCTCGGGACTAGCGGGGGGAAATACGCAGTATTTT
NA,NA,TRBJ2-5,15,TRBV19,CASSPPTQVGETQYF,TGTGCCAGTAGTCCTCCAACACAGGTGGGAGAGACCCAGTACTTC
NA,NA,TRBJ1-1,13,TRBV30,CAWSVWGRTEAFF,TGTGCCTGGAGTGTCTGGGGGAGGACTGAAGCTTTCTTT
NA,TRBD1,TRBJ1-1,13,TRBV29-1,CSVAGTEFSEAFF,TGCAGCGTGGCCGGGACAGAATTCTCTGAAGCTTTCTTT
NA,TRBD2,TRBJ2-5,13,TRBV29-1,CSVGAGGRETQYF,TGCAGCGTCGGAGCGGGGGGGCGGGAGACCCAGTACTTC
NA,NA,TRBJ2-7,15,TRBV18,CASSRIRDNPYEQYF,TGTGCCAGCTCACGCATACGGGACAATCCCTACGAGCAGTACTTC
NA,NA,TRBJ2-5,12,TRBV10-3,CAISEWRETQYF,TGTGCCATCAGTGAGTGGAGGGAGACCCAGTACTTC
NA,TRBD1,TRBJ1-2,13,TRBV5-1,CASRTGDVGGYTF,TGCGCCAGCAGGACAGGGGACGTAGGAGGCTACACCTTC
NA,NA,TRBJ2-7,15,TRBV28,CASPPPGQRDYEQYF,TGTGCCAGCCCTCCGCCGGGACAAAGAGATTACGAGCAGTACTTC
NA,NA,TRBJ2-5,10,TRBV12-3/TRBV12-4,CASGRETQYF,TGTGCCAGCGGGAGAGAGACCCAGTACTTC
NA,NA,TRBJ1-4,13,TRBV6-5,CASSQGINEKLFF,TGTGCCAGCAGTCAGGGTATTAATGAAAAACTGTTTTTT
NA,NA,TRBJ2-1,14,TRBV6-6,CASSYSRVYNEQFF,TGTGCCAGCAGTTACTCGAGAGTATACAATGAGCAGTTCTTC
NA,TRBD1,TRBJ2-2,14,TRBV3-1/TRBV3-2,CASSRDSIPGELFF,TGTGCCAGCAGCAGGGACAGTATCCCCGGGGAGCTGTTTTTT
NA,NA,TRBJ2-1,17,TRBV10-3,CAISESERAVPYNEQFF,TGTGCCATCAGTGAGTCGGAGCGGGCAGTACCTTACAATGAGCAGTTCTTC